This section outlines one T cell receptor beta chain sequence together with its context. This clone was detected only a few times. Its antigen is currently not known. The record has no base qualities; no much larger clone is one base away. The library was obtained by the immunoSEQ multiplex PCR assay. Here the immuneACCESS table is served through TCRdb, limited to in-frame sequences with V and J called. Missing clones are a known gap in these copies; in checked studies unresolved V genes cover under half, and the rest lacks a known reason. This sample has hundreds of thousands of clones in its table, and about 84% of those were observed once. The ten largest clones represent more than 0.01% of the sample. The sample is drawn from a study of shared T cell receptors in the human thymus (dated by TCRdb to the early 2020s). For context, the study as a whole: The study examined how the human thymus generates shared, self-reactive T-cell receptor alpha chains.

According to the germline V gene, CDR1 reads LGHNA and CDR2 reads YNFKEQ. Deletion took 1 base off V and 5 bases off J, with a span of 14 bases between the germline ends. The CDR3 has 16 amino acids, counting the end cysteine and phenylalanine. Left in the record is the CDR3 DNA by itself, 48 bases read in frame from the first base. These same records also appear under a second study, on human thymus T cells. The second study also describes: Immunologically healthy infants undergoing open corrective cardiac surgery for congenital heart defects in Finland were used as donors. The thymus tissue came from surgical resects taken out during corrective cardiac surgery. Usage of V and J gene segments appeared to be biased in both the thymic and the peripheral blood repertoires. Highly overlapping thymic TCR repertoires among unrelated individuals were reported in the related research. The study characterized TCR alpha and beta repertoires from eight infant thymus samples and a few related peripheral blood samples. Donor ages ranged from roughly 6 to 244 days, and the cohort comprised about six male and two female infants. Thymocytes were freed from the tissue by mechanical means and kept at -70 degrees C as pellets of about 9-33 million cells. Genomic DNA was extracted from frozen cell pellets with a QIAsymphony instrument. Using the immunoSEQ multiplex PCR assay, the TCRB and TCRAD loci were amplified from a standardized quantity of quality-controlled genomic DNA. The amplicons covered the V(D)J region and were long enough to include the CDR3 and to identify the V and J genes. The amplicons were sequenced on an Illumina platform via the commercial immunoSEQ service. Primer bias and sequencing errors were corrected using previously described methods, and TCRAD and TCRB definitions followed the IMGT database. Analysis of the repertoires was done with immunoSEQ Analyzer 3.0 and VDJTools and included basic statistics, V/J segment usage, diversity estimates, rarefaction and pairwise overlap. To estimate diversity, the Chao1, ChaoE, Efron-Thisted, Shannon and inverse Simpson indices were applied, and diversity was also estimated on datasets down-sampled to the smallest sample. Repertoire overlap was assessed by strict matching of CDR3 nucleotide sequence, V gene and J gene, and clustering was done by Jaccard-based multidimensional scaling. Thymus samples yielded on average approximately 800,000 unique TCRB clonotypes, compared with 80,000 to 85,000 from blood samples.

Specimen: thymocytes. The chain couples TRBV4-2 to TRBJ2-2; the D gene is possibly TRBD2, with 6 bases matching. This TCR came from a boy under two years old with a congenital heart defect. Donor details come from another sample of the same person, matched by shared clones. In nucleotide form, the sequence is TGTGCCAGCAGCCAAGTAGCGGACCGCTGGACCGGGGAGCTGTTTTTT. This codes for CASSQVADRWTGELFF.